Listed below are T cell receptor beta chains from one sample, sequenced in a study of cytomegalovirus exposure and HLA in healthy donors. Assay used: immunoSEQ multiplex PCR; TCRdb lists only in-frame clones, some missing. The sample contains about 160,000 clones, roughly 80% of which appear only once. What was sequenced was PBMCs. These receptor sequences come from a man aged 25 to 45 in good health and CMV-seropositive. The CDR3 runs from the conserved cysteine through the conserved F or W. D genes are given only for firm matches.

TRBV7-2	TRBJ2-2	TRBD2	CASSWGLAGELFF
TRBV29-1	TRBJ1-1	.	CSVRGSPGDTEAFF
TRBV11-3	TRBJ2-5	.	CASSPQGRETQYF
TRBV30	TRBJ2-1	TRBD1	CAFSGGRTYNEQFF
TRBV27	TRBJ1-4	.	CASLNEKLFF
TRBV11-3	TRBJ2-3	TRBD2	CASSLVSGGGGDTQYF
TRBV4-1	TRBJ1-6	.	CASSQRSNSPLHF
TRBV11-3	TRBJ1-1	TRBD1	CASSLGGQLNTEAFF
TRBV7-2	TRBJ1-5	.	CASSLTGSNQPQHF
TRBV6-5	TRBJ1-1	.	CASSKAGRDTEAFF
TRBV4-1	TRBJ1-3	TRBD1	CASSQADRGRGNTIYF
TRBV4-1	TRBJ2-7	.	CASSQERRGAWEQYF
TRBV7-2	TRBJ2-7	TRBD2	CASSLMSGGNNEQYF
TRBV6-1	TRBJ2-2	.	CASREPTDGGELFF
TRBV11-2	TRBJ2-7	.	CASSKEGRRSDEQYF
TRBV6-5	TRBJ2-2	.	CASSYRTGVGELFF
TRBV5-3	TRBJ2-5	.	CARSNRGRQGGETQYF
TRBV30	TRBJ1-1	.	CAYSRVLNTEAFF
TRBV29-1	TRBJ1-2	.	CSVENLGAWDYGYTF
TRBV5-8	TRBJ1-5	TRBD1	CASSGFQGGGNQPQHF
TRBV7-2	TRBJ1-6	TRBD1	CASSQGTVPRNSPLHF
TRBV18	TRBJ1-5	TRBD1	CASSFGQVGPQPQHF
TRBV10-1	TRBJ2-2	.	CASSFRGGSGELFF
TRBV5-8	TRBJ2-7	.	CASSLTDSYEQYF
TRBV9	TRBJ1-6	.	CASSVPGSPLHF
TRBV7-9	TRBJ2-3	.	CAGTLTTDTQYF
TRBV18	TRBJ2-7	TRBD1	CASSPGQAAYEQYF
TRBV6-6	TRBJ1-4	.	CASSRPGSSEGEKLFF
TRBV7-2	TRBJ2-5	TRBD1	CASSFVQGQETQYF